The rows below give T cell receptor beta chains drawn from one sample of a study of blood T cell repertoires in COVID-19. Repertoires were generated with immunoSEQ multiplex PCR, while TCRdb's copy carries only in-frame clones and drops some. The sample yields fewer than 450,000 clones, around 90% seen once. Sample: PBMCs or T cells enriched from blood (not recorded which). These receptors were collected from a man younger than 35 who had recovered from COVID-19. Both conserved end residues are part of each CDR3. D genes are given only for firm matches. Only part of the rows carry a size: once, few, many, or a class if the clone is expanded.

TRBV29-1	few	.	TRBJ1-1	TGCAGCGTCAGGGAGGGGGACACTGAAGCTTTCTTT	CSVREGDTEAFF
TRBV18	.	.	TRBJ2-5	TGTGCCAGCTCACCCAAAAGGGGAGAGACCCAGTACTTC	CASSPKRGETQYF
TRBV19	.	.	TRBJ1-5	TGTGCCAGTACTGGACTCAATCAGCCCCAGCATTTT	CASTGLNQPQHF
TRBV4-1	.	TRBD2	TRBJ2-2	TGCGCCAGCAGCCAAGATCGAAGCGGGAGGGTCACCGGGGAGCTGTTTTTT	CASSQDRSGRVTGELFF
TRBV7-3	.	.	TRBJ1-2	TGTGCCAGCATAGGGACTGATAACTATGGCTACACCTTC	CASIGTDNYGYTF
TRBV11-2	.	.	TRBJ1-6	TGTGCCAGCAGCTTGGTCCCGGGGTCCTATAATTCACCCCTCCACTTT	CASSLVPGSYNSPLHF
TRBV5-1	few	.	TRBJ2-2	TGCGCCAGCAGCTTGAGCGGAGCGCAGGGGGGCACCGGGGAGCTGTTTTTT	CASSLSGAQGGTGELFF
TRBV2	.	TRBD2	TRBJ2-5	TGTGCCAGCAATTGGCTAGCGGGGGAGTCTAGACCCCAGTACTTC	CASNWLAGESRPQYF
TRBV3-1/TRBV3-2	.	.	TRBJ1-5	TGTGCCAGCAGCCCCTCAGGAAATCAGCCCCAGCATTTT	CASSPSGNQPQHF
TRBV7-9	.	TRBD1	TRBJ2-5	TGTGCCAGCAGCACCCGGCAGGGGGCCCAAGAGACCCAGTACTTC	CASSTRQGAQETQYF
TRBV28	.	.	TRBJ2-4	TGTGCCAGCAGTGAACCCCAGGGGCAGATATTAAACATTCAGTACTTC	CASSEPQGQILNIQYF
TRBV27	.	TRBD1	TRBJ1-2	TGTGCCAGCAGACACAGGGGGTACTATGGCTACACCTTC	CASRHRGYYGYTF
TRBV11-3	.	.	TRBJ1-4	TGTGCCAGCAGCCTCGACAGTAATGAAAAACTGTTTTTT	CASSLDSNEKLFF
TRBV13	.	.	TRBJ1-1	TGTGCCAGCAGCTCCCGACAGGACTACACTGAAGCTTTCTTT	CASSSRQDYTEAFF
TRBV5-1	.	TRBD2	TRBJ2-3	TGCGCCAGCATGCGACTAGCGGGAGAGGTAAATACGCAGTATTTT	CASMRLAGEVNTQYF
TRBV5-8	few	.	TRBJ2-1	TGTGCCAGCAGCCCTTTGGGGGGACAGCGCCCGTTCTTC	CASSPLGGQRPFF
TRBV7-9	.	.	TRBJ2-7	TGTGCCAGCAGCGGGGGCATAGGTGTGCAGTACTTC	CASSGGIGVQYF
TRBV2	.	TRBD1	TRBJ1-2	TGTGCCAGCAGAGCTACAGGGGTAAGAGGCTACACCTTC	CASRATGVRGYTF
TRBV25-1	.	TRBD2	TRBJ2-1	TGTGCCAGCGTAGCGGGATATAATGAGCAGTTCTTC	CASVAGYNEQFF